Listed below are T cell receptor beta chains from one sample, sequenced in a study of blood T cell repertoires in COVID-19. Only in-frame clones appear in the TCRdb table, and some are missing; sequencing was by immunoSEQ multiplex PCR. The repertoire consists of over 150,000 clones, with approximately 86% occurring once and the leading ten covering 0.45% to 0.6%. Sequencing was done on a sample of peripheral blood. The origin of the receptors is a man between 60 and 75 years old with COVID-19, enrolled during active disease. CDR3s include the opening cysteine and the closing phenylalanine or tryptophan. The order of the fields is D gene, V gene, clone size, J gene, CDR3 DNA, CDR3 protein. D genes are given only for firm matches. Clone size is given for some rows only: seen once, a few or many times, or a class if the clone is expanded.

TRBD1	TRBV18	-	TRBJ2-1	TGTGCCAGCTCACCTCCTTTGAGGGACAGTCACAATGAGCAGTTCTTC	CASSPPLRDSHNEQFF
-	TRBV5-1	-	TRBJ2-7	TGCGCCAGCAGGTCCCTCCCGAGCTCCTACGAGCAGTACTTC	CASRSLPSSYEQYF
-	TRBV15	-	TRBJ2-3	TGTGCCACCAGCAGAGCCAAGCAGGGAGATACGCAGTATTTT	CATSRAKQGDTQYF
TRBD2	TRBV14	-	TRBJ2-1	TGTGCCAGCAGCCAAGCGGGGGGATACAATGAGCAGTTCTTC	CASSQAGGYNEQFF
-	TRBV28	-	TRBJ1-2	TGTGCCAGCAGTTTAAGCGCAGGGAACTATGGCTACACCTTC	CASSLSAGNYGYTF
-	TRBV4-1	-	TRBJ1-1	TGCGCCAGCAGCCACCGGTCACAGGGCTTTGGAGCTTTCTTT	CASSHRSQGFGAFF
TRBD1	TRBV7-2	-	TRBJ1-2	TGTGCCAGCAGCGCCGACAGGGAATATGGCTACACCTTC	CASSADREYGYTF
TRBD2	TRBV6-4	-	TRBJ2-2	TGTGCCAGCAGTGAACTAGCGGGAGGCGGGGAGCTGTTTTTT	CASSELAGGGELFF
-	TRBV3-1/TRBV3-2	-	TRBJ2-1	TGTGCCAGCAGCCAAATTTCAGGGGTTTACAATGAGCAGTTCTTC	CASSQISGVYNEQFF
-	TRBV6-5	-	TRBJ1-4	TGTGCCAGCACTGTCCAGACACAACCAAATGAAAAACTGTTTTTT	CASTVQTQPNEKLFF
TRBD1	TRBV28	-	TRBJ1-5	TGTGCCAGCAGGGGGACAGGGGGTCCCAATCAGCCCCAGCATTTT	CASRGTGGPNQPQHF
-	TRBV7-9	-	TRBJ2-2	TGTGCCAGCAGCTTAGTTGGTCAGACGAACACCGGGGAGCTGTTTTTT	CASSLVGQTNTGELFF
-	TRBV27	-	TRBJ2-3	TGTGCCAGCAGTTTAGTGACAGCCACAGATACGCAGTATTTT	CASSLVTATDTQYF
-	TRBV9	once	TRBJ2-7	TGTGCCAGCAGCGTAGAGGCAGGGGCCTACGAGCAGTACTTC	CASSVEAGAYEQYF
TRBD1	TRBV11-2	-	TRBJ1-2	TGTGCCAGCAGCGATTCAGACAGGGCCGGTGGCTACACCTTC	CASSDSDRAGGYTF
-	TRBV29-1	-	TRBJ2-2	TGCAGCGTTGGAGGACTATCGAAGACCGGGGAGCTGTTTTTT	CSVGGLSKTGELFF
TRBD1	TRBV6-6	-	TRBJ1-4	TGTGCCAGCAGTCGAACCCCCGGGACAGTAGATGAAAAACTGTTTTTT	CASSRTPGTVDEKLFF
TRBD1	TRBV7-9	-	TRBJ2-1	TGTGCCAGCACACAGGGGGTGACTGGGGAGCAGTTCTTC	CASTQGVTGEQFF
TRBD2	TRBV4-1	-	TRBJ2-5	TGCGCCAGCAGCCAAGATATAGCGGGGGGCCAGAAGACCCAGTACTTC	CASSQDIAGGQKTQYF
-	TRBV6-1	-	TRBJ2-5	TGTGCCAGCAGTGAAGGGGCAGGGCGAGAGACCCAGTACTTC	CASSEGAGRETQYF
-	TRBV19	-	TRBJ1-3	TGTGCCAGTAGTCCGGGGGGGCGCACTCGCTCTGGAAACACCATATATTTT	CASSPGGRTRSGNTIYF
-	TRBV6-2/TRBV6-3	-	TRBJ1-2	TGTGCCAGCAGTTACGTGGGGGCGCGAGTCGATGGCTACACCTTC	CASSYVGARVDGYTF
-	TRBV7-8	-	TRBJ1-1	TGTGCCAGCACCGGCGGTCAGTTGAACACTGAAGCTTTCTTT	CASTGGQLNTEAFF
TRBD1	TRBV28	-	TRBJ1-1	TGTGCCAGCAGCCCGGGACAGGGGGCTTTCCAAGCTTTCTTT	CASSPGQGAFQAFF
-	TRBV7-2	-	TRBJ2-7	TGTGCCAGCAGCTCCAGGGTGTCCTACGAGCAGTACTTC	CASSSRVSYEQYF
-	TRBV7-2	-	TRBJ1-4	TGTGCCAGCAGCCCGGGTGAAAAACTGTTTTTT	CASSPGEKLFF
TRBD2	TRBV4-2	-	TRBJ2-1	TGTGCCAGCAGCCAAGGCGGGAGGGCCGTCGGCGAGCAGTTCTTC	CASSQGGRAVGEQFF
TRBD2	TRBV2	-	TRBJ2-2	TGTGCCAGCACAAGCGGGACGAACACCGGGGAGCTGTTTTTT	CASTSGTNTGELFF
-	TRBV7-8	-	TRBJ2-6	TGTGCCAGCAGCCCAGGGGGGTCTGGGGCCAACGTCCTGACTTTC	CASSPGGSGANVLTF
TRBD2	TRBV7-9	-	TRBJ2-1	TGTGCCAGCAGCTCCGTTGGGGTGCCTAGCGGGGGTAAAAACAATGAGCAGTTCTTC	CASSSVGVPSGGKNNEQFF
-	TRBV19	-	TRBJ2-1	TGTGCCAGCTTTTCTTTTTGGCCGCCAAACAATGAGCAGTTCTTC	CASFSFWPPNNEQFF
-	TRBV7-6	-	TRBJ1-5	TGTGCCAGCAGCCCTAGTCCCGACGGGGGTCGAGGCAATCAGCCCCAGCATTTT	CASSPSPDGGRGNQPQHF
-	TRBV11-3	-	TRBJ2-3	TGTGCCAGCAGCTTAGGGGGAGGTGACACAGATACGCAGTATTTT	CASSLGGGDTDTQYF
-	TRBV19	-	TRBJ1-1	TGTGCCAGTAGTATGAAGCGCGGACAGTTGAACACTGAAGCTTTCTTT	CASSMKRGQLNTEAFF
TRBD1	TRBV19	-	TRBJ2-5	TGTGCCAGTAGTCCGGACAGGGAGGTCGGGACCCAGTACTTC	CASSPDREVGTQYF
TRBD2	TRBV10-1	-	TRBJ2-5	TGCGCCAGCAGAAAGGGACTAGCGGGTAATACCCAAGAGACCCAGTACTTC	CASRKGLAGNTQETQYF
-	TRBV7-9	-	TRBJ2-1	TGTGCCAGCAGCTTAAATCCGGGAACTGAGCAGTTCTTC	CASSLNPGTEQFF
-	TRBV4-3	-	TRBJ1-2	TGCGCCAGCAGCCAAGATACCAGGGCAGAGTATGGCTACACCTTC	CASSQDTRAEYGYTF
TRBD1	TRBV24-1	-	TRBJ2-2	TGTGCCACCTCCGGGACAGGGAGTTTCACCGGGGAGCTGTTTTTT	CATSGTGSFTGELFF
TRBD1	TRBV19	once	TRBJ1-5	TGTGCCAGTAGTATCCGAGGGGGCACGAGCAATCAGCCCCAGCATTTT	CASSIRGGTSNQPQHF
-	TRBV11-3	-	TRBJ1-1	TGTGCCAGCAGCTTCTCAGGGAACACTGAAGCTTTCTTT	CASSFSGNTEAFF
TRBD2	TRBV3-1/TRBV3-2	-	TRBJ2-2	TGTGCCAGCAGCCCGCAACGGGGGGAGGCCGGGGAGCTGTTTTTT	CASSPQRGEAGELFF
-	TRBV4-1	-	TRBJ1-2	TGCGCCAGCAGCCAACGAGACAGTTCTAACTATGGCTACACCTTC	CASSQRDSSNYGYTF
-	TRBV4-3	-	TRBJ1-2	TGCGCCAGCAGCCAAGATCGTGACTATGGCTACACCTTC	CASSQDRDYGYTF